This is a list of T cell receptor beta chains from one sample in a study of T cell repertoires in aging, cancer and after chemotherapy. TCRdb redid the calling of the multiplex PCR reads with MiXCR, one entry per CDR3 protein. Here the sample spans 7,500 to 8,500 distinct CDR3 sequences, about 34% being singletons. The sequenced sample consisted of blood. These receptors were taken from a human donor in good health. CDR3s include the opening cysteine and the closing phenylalanine or tryptophan. The D gene is left open where the match is weak. Size is stated for part of the rows, as once, few or many counts, or as a class when the clone is expanded.

TRBJ2-1	NA	NA	TRBV19	TGTGCCAGCAGCCCTAGGGGGGTCACCTACAATGAGCAGTTCTTC	CASSPRGVTYNEQFF
TRBJ1-1	NA	few	TRBV6-5	TGTGCCAGCAGCCTATTGGGACAAAACACTGAAGCTTTCTTT	CASSLLGQNTEAFF
TRBJ1-2	NA	once	TRBV7-2	TGTGCCAGCAGCTTAGGGCAGGCGAACGATGGCTACACCTTC	CASSLGQANDGYTF
TRBJ2-1	NA	medium-sized	TRBV19	TGTGCCAGTAGTTCTCGAATTGAGCAGTTCTTC	CASSSRIEQFF
TRBJ1-2	TRBD1	NA	TRBV5-6	TGTGCCAGCAGCTTCCGGGACAGGGGATTAGGTGGCTACACCTTC	CASSFRDRGLGGYTF
TRBJ2-4	TRBD1	NA	TRBV5-6	TGTGCCAGCAGCTTGTGGGGACAGGGATTC	CASSLWGQGF
TRBJ1-2	TRBD1	medium-sized	TRBV29-1	TGCAGCGCACCACAGGGGTCCCATGGCTACACCTTC	CSAPQGSHGYTF
TRBJ1-5	NA	few	TRBV13	TGTGCCAGCAGCGCCGGGGGGAGGGGTCAGCCCCAGCATTTT	CASSAGGRGQPQHF
TRBJ2-3	TRBD1	NA	TRBV20-1	TGCAGTGCTAGAAGGGGGCGCACAGATACGCAGTATTTT	CSARRGRTDTQYF
TRBJ2-3	TRBD2	NA	TRBV28	TGTGCCAGCAGCCCTCAAACTCGCGCGACCGGGACTACGATCGATACGCAGTATTTT	CASSPQTRATGTTIDTQYF
TRBJ2-7	TRBD1	NA	TRBV19	TGTGCCAGTAGTATAGATCCGAGGGGGCGCGAGCAGTACTTC	CASSIDPRGREQYF
TRBJ1-2	TRBD1	medium-sized	TRBV19	TGTGCCAGTAGCATCGGACCGACAGGGAGTTACTATGGCTACACCTTC	CASSIGPTGSYYGYTF
TRBJ2-7	TRBD1	medium-sized	TRBV18	TGTGCCAGCTCACCGTCGCAGGGGGCCTACGAGCAGTACTTC	CASSPSQGAYEQYF
TRBJ1-1	NA	NA	TRBV19	TGTGCCAGTAGTATTGGGACTTCCCGGCACGAAGCTTTCTTT	CASSIGTSRHEAFF